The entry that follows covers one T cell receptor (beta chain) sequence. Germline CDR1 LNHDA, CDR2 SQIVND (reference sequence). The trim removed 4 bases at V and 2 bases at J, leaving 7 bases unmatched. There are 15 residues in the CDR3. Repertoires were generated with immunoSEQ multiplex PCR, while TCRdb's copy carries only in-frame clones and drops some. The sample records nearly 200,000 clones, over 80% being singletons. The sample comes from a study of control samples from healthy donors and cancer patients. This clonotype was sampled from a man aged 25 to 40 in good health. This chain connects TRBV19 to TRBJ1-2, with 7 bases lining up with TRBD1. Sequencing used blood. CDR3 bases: TGTGCCAGTAGTACCGGAGAACAGGGGAACTATGGCTACACCTTC. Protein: CASSTGEQGNYGYTF.